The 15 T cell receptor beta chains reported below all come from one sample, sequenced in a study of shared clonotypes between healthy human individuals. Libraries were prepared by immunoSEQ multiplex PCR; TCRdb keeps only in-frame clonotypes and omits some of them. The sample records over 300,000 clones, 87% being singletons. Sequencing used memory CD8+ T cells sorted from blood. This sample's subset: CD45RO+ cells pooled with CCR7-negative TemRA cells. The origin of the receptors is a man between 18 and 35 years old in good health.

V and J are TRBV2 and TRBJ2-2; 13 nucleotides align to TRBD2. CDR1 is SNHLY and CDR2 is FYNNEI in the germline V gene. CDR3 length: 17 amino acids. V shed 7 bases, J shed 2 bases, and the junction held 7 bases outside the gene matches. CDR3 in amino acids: CASTTGLAGANTGELFF. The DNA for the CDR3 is TGTGCCAGCACCACAGGACTAGCGGGGGCCAACACCGGGGAGCTGTTTTTT.

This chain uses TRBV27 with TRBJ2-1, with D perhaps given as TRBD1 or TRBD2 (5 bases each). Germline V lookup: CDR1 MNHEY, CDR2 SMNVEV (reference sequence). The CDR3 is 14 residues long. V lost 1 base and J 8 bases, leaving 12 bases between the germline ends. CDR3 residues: CASSLWDLIHEQFF. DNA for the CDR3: TGTGCCAGCAGTTTATGGGACCTAATCCATGAGCAGTTCTTC.

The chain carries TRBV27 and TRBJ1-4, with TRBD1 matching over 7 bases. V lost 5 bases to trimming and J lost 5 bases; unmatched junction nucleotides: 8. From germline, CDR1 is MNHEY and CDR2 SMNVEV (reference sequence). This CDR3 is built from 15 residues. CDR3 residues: CASSPIDRANEKLFF. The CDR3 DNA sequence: TGTGCCAGCAGTCCGATCGACAGGGCAAATGAAAAACTGTTTTTT.

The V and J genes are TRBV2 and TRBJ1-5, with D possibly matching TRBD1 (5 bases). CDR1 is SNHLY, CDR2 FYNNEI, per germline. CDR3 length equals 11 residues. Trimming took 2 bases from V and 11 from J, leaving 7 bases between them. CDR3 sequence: CASSEWGTQHF. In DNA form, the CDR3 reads TGTGCCAGCAGTGAATGGGGCACCCAGCATTTT.

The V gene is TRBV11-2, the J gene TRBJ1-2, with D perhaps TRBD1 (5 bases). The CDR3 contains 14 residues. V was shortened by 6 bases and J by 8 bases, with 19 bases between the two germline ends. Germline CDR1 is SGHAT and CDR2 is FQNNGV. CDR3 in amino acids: CASSHASGDHGYTF. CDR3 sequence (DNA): TGTGCCAGCAGTCACGCCTCGGGGGATCACGGCTACACCTTC.

Written as DNA, the CDR3 is TGCGCCAGCAGCCGGGTGGGACTAGCGGGACAAGGAATGAACGAGCAGTACTTC. The encoded protein is CASSRVGLAGQGMNEQYF. The chain joins TRBV4-1 to TRBJ2-7; 13 nucleotides line up with TRBD2. Germline CDR1 and CDR2: MGHRA and YSYEKL. The trim removed 4 bases at V and 5 bases at J, leaving 14 bases unmatched. The CDR3 has 18 residues.

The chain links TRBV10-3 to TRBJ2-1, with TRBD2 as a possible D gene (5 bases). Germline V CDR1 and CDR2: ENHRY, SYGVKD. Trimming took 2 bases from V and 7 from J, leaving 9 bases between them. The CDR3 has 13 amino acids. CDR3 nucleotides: TGTGCCATCAGTGAGATCGAGCGGAATGAGCAGTTCTTC. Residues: CAISEIERNEQFF.

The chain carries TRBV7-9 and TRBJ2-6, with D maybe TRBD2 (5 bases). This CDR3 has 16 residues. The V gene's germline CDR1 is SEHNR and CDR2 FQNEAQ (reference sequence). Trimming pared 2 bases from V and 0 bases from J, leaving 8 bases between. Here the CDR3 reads CASSLSEGSGANVLTF. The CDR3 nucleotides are TGTGCCAGCAGCTTATCTGAGGGCTCTGGGGCCAACGTCCTGACTTTC.

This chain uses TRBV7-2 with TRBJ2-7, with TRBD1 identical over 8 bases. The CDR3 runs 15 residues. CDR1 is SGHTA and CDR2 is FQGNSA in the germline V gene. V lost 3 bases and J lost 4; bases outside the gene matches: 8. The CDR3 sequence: CASSFTTGVAYEQYF. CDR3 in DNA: TGTGCCAGCAGCTTTACGACAGGGGTTGCGTACGAGCAGTACTTC. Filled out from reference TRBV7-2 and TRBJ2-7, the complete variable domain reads GAGVSQSPSNKVTEKGKDVELRCDPISGHTALYWYRQSLGQGLEFLIYFQGNSAPDKSGLPSDRFSAERTGGSVSTLTIQRTQQEDSAVYLCASSFTTGVAYEQYFGPGTRLTVT.

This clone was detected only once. This CDR3 is CASSLTGQENNSPLHF. The CDR3 coding sequence is TGTGCCAGCAGCTTGACTGGACAGGAGAATAATTCACCCCTCCACTTT. This rearrangement joins TRBV5-4 to TRBJ1-6, with 7 nucleotides matching TRBD1. J was trimmed by 5 bases and V by 1 base; bases with no gene match: 6. CDR1 is SGHNT, CDR2 YYREEE, per germline (reference sequence). The CDR3 is 16 residues long.

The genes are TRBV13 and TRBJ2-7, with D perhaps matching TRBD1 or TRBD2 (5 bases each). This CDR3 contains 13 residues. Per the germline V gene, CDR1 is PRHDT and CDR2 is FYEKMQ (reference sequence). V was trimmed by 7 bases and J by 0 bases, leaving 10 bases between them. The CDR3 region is CASTEGLSYEQYF. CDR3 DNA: TGTGCCAGCACCGAGGGGCTCTCCTACGAGCAGTACTTC.

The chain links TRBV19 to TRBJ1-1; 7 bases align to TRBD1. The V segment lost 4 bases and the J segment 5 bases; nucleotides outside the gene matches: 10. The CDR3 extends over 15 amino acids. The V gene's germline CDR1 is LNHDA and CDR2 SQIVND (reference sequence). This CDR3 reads CASSTRQGLETEAFF. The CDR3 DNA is TGTGCCAGTAGTACCCGACAGGGTCTTGAGACTGAAGCTTTCTTT. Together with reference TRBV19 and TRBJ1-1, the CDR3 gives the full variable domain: DGGITQSPKYLFRKEGQNVTLSCEQNLNHDAMYWYRQDPGQGLRLIYYSQIVNDFQKGDIAEGYSVSREKKESFPLTVTSAQKNPTAFYLCASSTRQGLETEAFFGQGTRLTVV.

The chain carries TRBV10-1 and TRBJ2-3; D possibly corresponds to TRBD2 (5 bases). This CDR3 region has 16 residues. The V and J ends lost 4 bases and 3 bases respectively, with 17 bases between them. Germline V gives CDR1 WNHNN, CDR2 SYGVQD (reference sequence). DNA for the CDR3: TGCGCCAGCAGTGGTCCCGGGGAGTCGGCGACAGATACGCAGTATTTT. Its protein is CASSGPGESATDTQYF.

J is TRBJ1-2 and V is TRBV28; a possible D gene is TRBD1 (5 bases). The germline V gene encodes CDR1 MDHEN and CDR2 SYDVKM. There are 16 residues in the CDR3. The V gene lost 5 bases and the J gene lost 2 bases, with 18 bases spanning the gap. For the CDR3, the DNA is TGTGCCAGCAGTACCCACGACGGGACGGGGAACTATGGCTACACCTTC. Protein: CASSTHDGTGNYGYTF.

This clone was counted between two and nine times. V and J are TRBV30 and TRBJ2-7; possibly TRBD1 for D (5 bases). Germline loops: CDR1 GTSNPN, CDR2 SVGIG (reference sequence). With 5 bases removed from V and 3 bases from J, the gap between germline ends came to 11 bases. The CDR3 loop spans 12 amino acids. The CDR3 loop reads CAWGQGDYEQYF. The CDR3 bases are TGTGCCTGGGGCCAAGGGGACTACGAGCAGTACTTC. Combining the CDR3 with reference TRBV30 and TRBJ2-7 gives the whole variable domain SQTIHQWPATLVQPVGSPLSLECTVEGTSNPNLYWYRQAAGRGLQLLFYSVGIGQISSEVPQNLSASRPQDRQFILSSKKLLLSDSGFYLCAWGQGDYEQYFGPGTRLTVT.